Sequencing of this T cell receptor (beta chain) was carried out in a study of PD-1 blockade in classical Hodgkin lymphoma (dated by TCRdb to the early 2020s). For context, the study as a whole: Nivolumab dosing was 3 mg/kg intravenously every 2 weeks, continuing until either disease progression or unacceptable toxicity. The study used CyTOF and TCR beta sequencing to define a peripheral blood immune signature of response to PD-1 blockade in classical Hodgkin lymphoma. The investigation overall reported the following: Lower diversity was observed in patients in whom nivolumab was started less than 1 year after ASCT, and these patients were excluded from later analyses so that confounding by immune reconstitution would be avoided. Baseline TCR diversity was reported to be lower in newly diagnosed patients than in healthy donors, and even lower in relapsed/refractory patients. Trial patients achieving complete response had baseline diversity similar to newly diagnosed patients, whereas partial responders and progressors had significantly lower diversity. The study covered only a single clinical trial cohort, and the causes of the repertoire differences, possibly disease activity or prior therapy, were still not defined. By C4D1, a significant rise was seen in CD4+ TCR diversity but not in CD8+ TCR diversity (p=0.0027 vs p=0.16), and the rise was most apparent among complete responders (p=0.02).

Reading the label with the study, this specimen's time point is: cycle 4 day 1 (C4D1), after five to seven weeks of nivolumab. Relapse after autologous stem cell transplantation had occurred in all trial patients, and cohorts A, B and C were distinguished by prior brentuximab vedotin exposure. The trial cohort comprised fewer than 65 patients with relapsed/refractory classical Hodgkin lymphoma whose best overall responses were complete response, partial response or progressive disease. In the multi-cohort phase II CheckMate 205 trial, trial patients received single-agent nivolumab. An independent review committee assessed best overall response by applying the 2007 International Working Group response criteria. PBMCs from the trial were collected at three points: immediately before nivolumab initiation (C1D1), and during therapy at cycle 2 day 1 and cycle 4 day 1. Peripheral blood was collected in 8 mL Vacutainer Cell Preparation Tubes, from which PBMCs were isolated by centrifugation and then cryopreserved.

Genomic DNA was extracted with the Qiagen DNeasy kit from unsorted PBMCs and from negatively selected CD4+ and CD8+ fractions. Amplification of TCR beta CDR3 regions was done by immunoSEQ multiplex PCR with primers that anneal to V and J segments. Amplification bias was minimized using a synthetic immune receptor repertoire, and residual bias was removed computationally after sequencing. The original pipeline was this. Custom Python scripts were used to quantify repertoire diversity as the Shannon entropy index. Unsorted, CD4+ and CD8+ repertoires were analyzed separately, except for combined analyses in which CD4+ and CD8+ sequences were merged in silico. Clonal expansion was defined as a frequency increase of at least 2-fold after treatment compared with C1D1, and clones undetected at baseline were assigned a pseudocount of 0.5. Singleton clones were defined as clones with 0 or 1 copy at C1D1, and non-singleton clones were defined as clones with 2 or more copies. Clones expanded in unsorted samples were labelled as CD4+, CD8+ or unknown by matching protein sequences in sorted samples from the same patient. Diversity changes from C1D1 to C4D1 were tested in paired samples using Wilcoxon tests. TCRdb's version of the immuneACCESS table is confined to in-frame rearrangements and falls short of the full clone set. An unresolved V gene accounts for under half of the shortfall where checked; the remainder is of unknown origin. The V and J calls and clone size are taken from that table; D and trimming were inferred from the DNA. In this sample the table shows roughly 19,000 clones, roughly 77% of which occur a single time. 20% to 25% of the sample rests with the top ten.

Of note for this clone: Its binding antigen is unknown. One base away there is no much larger clone; base qualities are not given.

The sample consisted of peripheral blood mononuclear cells (PBMCs), taken before the fourth cycle of nivolumab. The TCR was taken from a human donor with classical Hodgkin lymphoma.

CDR3 protein: CASSEGQGGNQPQHF. The bases are TGTGCCAGCAGTGAGGGACAGGGTGGCAATCAGCCCCAGCATTTT. The V gene is TRBV6-1 and the J gene is TRBJ1-5; TRBD1 agrees with 9 junctional bases. The CDR3, from cysteine to phenylalanine, totals 15 residues. Only CDR3 DNA is held: 45 bases, read in frame from base 1. Trimming leaves V shorter by 3 bases and J shorter by 2 bases, with the junction holding 2 bases beyond the gene matches. The CDR1 and CDR2 encoded by the germline V gene are MNHNS and SASEGT.